This record concerns one T cell receptor (beta chain) sequence. The data belong to a study of technical replicates of blood from a few donors. This CDR3 is built from 12 residues. Germline values: CDR1 SGDLS, CDR2 YYNGEE. V lost 5 bases and J lost 10, with 13 bases in between. Produced via immunoSEQ multiplex PCR; TCRdb's table is partial and in-frame only. The repertoire consists of over 75,000 clones, with approximately 96% occurring once and the leading ten covering 0.2% to 0.25%. The TCR comes from a human donor in good health. The V and J genes are TRBV9 and TRBJ2-1; D is possibly TRBD2 (6 bases). Sequences were obtained from T cells isolated from PBMCs. The CDR3 DNA reads as TGTGCCAGCAGTAGTACGGGGGAAGAGCAGTTCTTC. It specifies CASSSTGEEQFF.